This passage covers 10 T cell receptor beta chains from one sample sequenced in a study of blood T cell repertoires in COVID-19. Produced via immunoSEQ multiplex PCR; TCRdb's table is partial and in-frame only. The sample lists about 72,000 clones; about nine tenths were seen once. What was sequenced was peripheral blood. The source of these receptors is a man between 65 and 79 years old with active or convalescent COVID-19.

This chain uses TRBV29-1 with TRBJ1-1; TRBD1 agrees at 8 bases. J lost 4 bases, V lost 5 bases, and 6 bases had no gene match. Germline V gives CDR1 SQVTM, CDR2 ANQGSEA. This CDR3 comprises 13 residues. CDR3 nucleotide sequence: TGCAGCGTTAACAGGGGGATGGGCACTGAAGCTTTCTTT. This encodes CSVNRGMGTEAFF.

This rearrangement joins TRBV10-1 to TRBJ2-1; TRBD1 aligns across 7 bases. V shed 2 bases, J shed 7 bases, and the junction held 17 bases outside the gene matches. This CDR3 comprises 18 residues. Looked up from germline, CDR1 is WNHNN and CDR2 is SYGVQD (reference sequence). CDR3 amino acids: CASSEERDSGGTSNEQFF. The CDR3 DNA sequence: TGCGCCAGCAGTGAGGAACGGGACAGTGGGGGAACATCGAATGAGCAGTTCTTC.

The rearrangement joins TRBV6-4 to TRBJ2-2; unclear D gene. Germline CDR1 is MRHNA and CDR2 is SNTAGT. Trimming pared 6 bases from V and 2 bases from J, leaving 4 bases between. The CDR3 covers 12 residues. This CDR3 reads CASRHNTGELFF. The CDR3 region has the DNA TGTGCCAGCAGACATAACACCGGGGAGCTGTTTTTT.

This chain links TRBV4-3 with TRBJ1-6; unclear D gene. V lost 0 bases and J 7 bases, leaving 10 bases between the germline ends. CDR1 and CDR2 (germline): LGHNA, YSLEER. The CDR3 is 15 residues long. CDR3 sequence (DNA): TGCGCCAGCAGCCAAGATCAGGTCCAAAATTCACCCCTCCACTTT. As protein: CASSQDQVQNSPLHF.

This chain joins TRBV29-1 and TRBJ2-1; 7 nucleotides agree with TRBD2. In germline, CDR1 is SQVTM, CDR2 ANQGSEA. V dropped 5 bases and J dropped 4; count of bases not matched to a gene: 8. The CDR3 runs 14 residues. The CDR3 reads CSVSSLAEYNEQFF. DNA of the CDR3: TGCAGCGTTTCTAGTCTAGCGGAGTACAATGAGCAGTTCTTC.

The chain is built from TRBV28 and TRBJ1-2; 8 bases line up with TRBD1. V gave up 7 bases and J gave up 8 bases; unmatched junction bases: 18. Germline V lookup: CDR1 MDHEN, CDR2 SYDVKM. This CDR3 is 16 amino acids long. CDR3 bases: TGTGCCAGCACCAAAGCGGACAGGGCACTCTGGGGGGGCTACACCTTC. Protein product: CASTKADRALWGGYTF.

The rearrangement links TRBV2 to TRBJ2-7; tentatively, D is TRBD2 (6 bases). Germline values: CDR1 SNHLY, CDR2 FYNNEI. Trimming pared 5 bases from V and 5 bases from J, leaving 7 bases between. The CDR3 has 11 residues. In DNA, the CDR3 is TGTGCCAGCAGTCGGGGGAACGAGCAGTACTTC. It encodes CASSRGNEQYF. The full variable domain, rest sourced from reference TRBV2 and TRBJ2-7, is EPEVTQTPSHQVTQMGQEVILRCVPISNHLYFYWYRQILGQKVEFLVSFYNNEISEKSEIFDDQFSVERPDGSNFTLKIRSTKLEDSAMYFCASSRGNEQYFGPGTRLTVT.

The chain carries TRBV18 and TRBJ1-3, with D perhaps TRBD1 (5 bases). Per germline, CDR1 KGHSH and CDR2 LQKENI. Between the trimmed V and J ends, which lost 5 bases and 8 bases, there was a span of 16 bases. The CDR3 is 14 residues long. The CDR3 nucleotides read TGTGCCAGCTCAACGAACCAGGGTGCGGACACCATATATTTT. Translated, it gives CASSTNQGADTIYF.

A remark on this clone: A read error may produce the germline difference seen at one junction end. The genes are TRBV28 and TRBJ2-7; 10 nucleotides agree with TRBD2. The CDR3 runs 15 residues. Germline V gene sequence: CDR1 MDHEN, CDR2 SYDVKM. CDR3 nucleotides: TGTGCCGGCAGACGTGGGGCTAGCGGGAGCTACGAGCAGTACTTC. Protein product: CAGRRGASGSYEQYF.

The rearrangement joins TRBV19 to TRBJ2-2, with D perhaps matching TRBD2 (6 bases). The CDR3 runs 18 residues. Germline lookup yields CDR1 LNHDA and CDR2 SQIVND (reference sequence). With 6 bases removed from V and 3 bases from J, the gap between germline ends came to 23 bases. CDR3 loop: CASSTMLGLKHHTGELFF. The CDR3 bases are TGTGCCAGTAGCACGATGCTGGGACTTAAACACCACACCGGGGAGCTGTTTTTT.